These 16 T cell receptor beta chains came from one sample sequenced in a study of PD-L1 blockade in urothelial cancer. Time point reported: pretreatment peripheral blood. TCRdb's copy holds only in-frame clones and misses some; the assay was immunoSEQ multiplex PCR. The table lists around 100,000 clones, roughly 91% of them singletons. The sequenced sample was PBMCs, obtained around atezolizumab (anti-PD-L1) treatment. Receptors were obtained from a man in his 60s with urothelial cancer.

The chain has TRBV7-2 and TRBJ2-2; 7 positions match TRBD1. CDR1 SGHTA and CDR2 FQGNSA come from the germline V gene. This CDR3 comprises 15 residues. After removal of 1 base from V and 4 bases from J, the junction contained 3 bases not matched to a gene. The chain's CDR3 is CASSLETGVTGELFF. CDR3 in DNA: TGTGCCAGCAGCTTAGAAACAGGGGTCACCGGGGAGCTGTTTTTT.

This clone was counted a single time. The V and J genes are TRBV5-4 and TRBJ2-2; possible D gene TRBD1, 6 bases. Per germline, CDR1 SGHNT and CDR2 YYREEE (reference sequence). The CDR3 totals 16 residues. Trimming took 4 bases from V and 3 from J, leaving 16 bases between them. The chain's CDR3 is CASSQTGYDDTGELFF. CDR3 nucleotide sequence: TGTGCCAGCAGCCAAACAGGGTACGACGACACCGGGGAGCTGTTTTTT. Combining the CDR3 with reference TRBV5-4 and TRBJ2-2 gives the whole variable domain ETGVTQSPTHLIKTRGQQVTLRCSSQSGHNTVSWYQQALGQGPQFIFQYYREEENGRGNFPPRFSGLQFPNYSSELNVNALELDDSALYLCASSQTGYDDTGELFFGEGSRLTVL.

This clone was observed a single time. V gene TRBV11-2 combines with J gene TRBJ2-7; TRBD2 matches at 7 bases. V dropped 1 base and J dropped 0; count of bases not matched to a gene: 3. The CDR3 runs 15 residues. CDR1 is SGHAT, CDR2 FQNNGV, per germline. This CDR3 reads CASSLGAGSSYEQYF. Here the CDR3 DNA reads TGTGCCAGCAGCTTAGGAGCGGGAAGCTCCTACGAGCAGTACTTC.

As regards this clone: This sample includes further DNA sequences coding for the same CDR3. The chain has TRBV5-1 and TRBJ2-7; TRBD2 agrees at 13 bases. V dropped 4 bases and J dropped 2; count of bases not matched to a gene: 3. CDR3 length: 15 residues. CDR1 SGHRS and CDR2 YFSETQ come from the germline V gene. The CDR3 loop is CASSLGLAGTYEQYF. The CDR3 DNA reads as TGCGCCAGCAGCCTGGGACTAGCGGGGACCTACGAGCAGTACTTC.

This clone has more than one count but fewer than ten. CDR3 residues: CAIRQGVANYGYTF. The CDR3 DNA follows: TGTGCCATCAGACAAGGAGTTGCTAACTATGGCTACACCTTC. The chain links TRBV10-3 to TRBJ1-2; D remains unclear. This CDR3 comprises 14 residues. Per germline, CDR1 ENHRY and CDR2 SYGVKD. V shed 6 bases and J shed 0 bases, with 11 bases lying between them.

The genes are TRBV7-8 and TRBJ2-7; TRBD2 matches at 11 bases. The J segment lost 7 bases and the V segment lost 5 bases, leaving 13 bases of the junction unmatched. CDR1 and CDR2 from the germline V gene are SGHVS and FQNEAQ. The CDR3 runs to 16 residues. DNA for the CDR3: TGTGCCAGCAGCCTAGGACTAGCGGGTCTAACAGGGGAGCAGTACTTC. Protein sequence: CASSLGLAGLTGEQYF.

In this sample, this clone turned up once. The rearrangement links TRBV6-6 to TRBJ1-1; D is unresolved. V was trimmed by 5 bases and J by 4 bases, leaving 14 bases between them. The CDR3 length is 14 residues. The germline V gene encodes CDR1 MNHNY and CDR2 SVGAGI (reference sequence). The CDR3 DNA follows: TGTGCCAGCAGTCTACCTCTTGGGAGCACTGAAGCTTTCTTT. Amino acid sequence: CASSLPLGSTEAFF.

This rearrangement joins TRBV5-1 to TRBJ1-6; TRBD1 matches 8 bases. CDR1 SGHRS and CDR2 YFSETQ come from the germline V gene. The CDR3 runs to 16 residues. Trimming took 5 bases from V and 5 from J; bases not matched to a gene: 9. As DNA, the CDR3 is TGCGCCAGCAGACCGACCCTACAGGGGGATAATTCACCCCTCCACTTT. As protein: CASRPTLQGDNSPLHF. The whole variable domain, remainder taken from reference TRBV5-1 and TRBJ1-6, is KAGVTQTPRYLIKTRGQQVTLSCSPISGHRSVSWYQQTPGQGLQFLFEYFSETQRNKGNFPGRFSGRQFSNSRSEMNVSTLELGDSALYLCASRPTLQGDNSPLHFGNGTRLTVT.

V gene TRBV19 combines with J gene TRBJ2-5; D not resolved. This CDR3 region has 13 residues. V gave up 4 bases and J gave up 5 bases, with 11 bases separating them. Germline lookup yields CDR1 LNHDA and CDR2 SQIVND (reference sequence). CDR3 bases: TGTGCCAGTAGTAACCCGAGCCGTGAGACCCAGTACTTC. This sequence encodes CASSNPSRETQYF.

The J gene is TRBJ2-5, the V gene TRBV5-1; D possibly corresponds to TRBD1 (5 bases). CDR3 size: 15 residues. Germline CDR1 is SGHRS and CDR2 is YFSETQ. Deletions cut 0 bases from V and 2 bases from J, with 11 bases between. CDR3 sequence (DNA): TGCGCCAGCAGCTTGGGACAGAGTTTTCAAGAGACCCAGTACTTC. The encoded protein is CASSLGQSFQETQYF.

This chain links TRBV7-8 with TRBJ1-2, with 7 bases that match TRBD1. Germline assignment: CDR1 SGHVS and CDR2 FQNEAQ. This CDR3 has 14 residues. The ends lost 0 bases at V and 6 bases at J; junction bases unmatched: 4. DNA of the CDR3: TGTGCCAGCAGCTTAGCGGGACAGAGGGATGGCTACACCTTC. The encoded protein is CASSLAGQRDGYTF.

The chain links TRBV5-4 to TRBJ2-7; 11 bases line up with TRBD1. The CDR3 extends over 16 amino acids. Per the germline V gene, CDR1 is SGHNT and CDR2 is YYREEE (reference sequence). V gave up 4 bases and J gave up 2 bases; unmatched junction bases: 8. CDR3 sequence: CASSLDRGRGPYEQYF. CDR3 DNA: TGTGCCAGCAGCCTGGACAGGGGGCGAGGCCCCTACGAGCAGTACTTC.

The V gene is TRBV28, the J gene TRBJ2-1, with 8 bases fitting TRBD1. The CDR3 is made up of 15 amino acids. V lost 6 bases to trimming and J lost 8 bases; unmatched junction nucleotides: 12. Germline values: CDR1 MDHEN, CDR2 SYDVKM. The CDR3 DNA reads TGTGCCAGCAGGCATCCCCTGACAGGGGTGGATGAGCAGTTCTTC. Protein product: CASRHPLTGVDEQFF.

V is TRBV7-2 and J is TRBJ1-5; D gene uncertain. Germline V CDR1 and CDR2: SGHTA, FQGNSA. The CDR3 length is 15 residues. The V end lost 5 bases, the J end lost 4 bases, and 15 bases lay between the germline ends. Here the CDR3 reads CASSPRFLQNQPQHF. In DNA, the CDR3 is TGTGCCAGCAGCCCACGCTTCCTACAGAATCAGCCCCAGCATTTT.

The V and J genes are TRBV2 and TRBJ2-5; 8 bases are a match to TRBD2. The junction had 9 bases not matched to a gene; V was cut back by 5 bases and J by 7 bases. The germline CDR1 and CDR2 sequences are SNHLY and FYNNEI. The CDR3 runs to 14 residues. Here the CDR3 DNA reads TGTGCCAGCAGTAAAAGCGGGGGTGGGGGGACCCAGTACTTC. Its protein product is CASSKSGGGGTQYF.

This clone showed up just a few times. The CDR3 coding sequence is TGTGCCAGCAGCTCCGACACAGAGACCCAGTACTTC. Translated: CASSSDTETQYF. This sequence joins TRBV7-2 and TRBJ2-5; unclear D gene. The CDR3 covers 12 residues. The germline V gene has CDR1 SGHTA and CDR2 FQGNSA. V lost 4 bases to trimming and J lost 4 bases, with 7 bases between them.